Following are 6 T cell receptor beta chains from one sample sequenced in a study of blood T cell repertoires in COVID-19. Only in-frame clones appear in the TCRdb table, and some are missing; sequencing was by immunoSEQ multiplex PCR. The table records about 50,000 clones, 80% to 95% of them present only once. The sequenced sample was peripheral blood. These receptors were collected from a man over 45 with active COVID-19.

This clone was observed a few times. This chain links TRBV6-5 with TRBJ1-2; 7 bases are a match to TRBD1. CDR3 length: 12 amino acids. The germline gives CDR1 MNHEY, CDR2 SVGAGI. J was trimmed by 4 bases and V by 5 bases; bases with no gene match: 1. CDR3 protein: CASSRDSYGYTF. For the CDR3, the DNA is TGTGCCAGCAGTAGGGACAGCTATGGCTACACCTTC.

CDR3 sequence reads: CASSLLGPGRGTEAFF. CDR3 nucleotides: TGTGCCAGCAGCTTGTTGGGTCCGGGGAGGGGCACTGAAGCTTTCTTT. V is TRBV5-6 and J is TRBJ1-1; D is perhaps TRBD1 (5 bases). The germline gives CDR1 SGHDT, CDR2 YYEEEE. Trimming took off 1 base at V and 4 bases at J, with 17 bases between the two ends. This CDR3 comprises 16 residues.

The chain carries TRBV29-1 and TRBJ2-5, with 7 bases lining up with TRBD1. Germline CDR1 SQVTM, CDR2 ANQGSEA. Trimming at V came to 8 bases and at J to 5 bases, leaving 11 bases not matched to a gene. The CDR3 totals 13 residues. The CDR3 protein is CSLARGRGETQYF. As DNA, the CDR3 is TGCAGCTTGGCGAGGGGGCGCGGGGAGACCCAGTACTTC.

The J gene is TRBJ1-6, the V gene TRBV23-1, with a weak D call TRBD1 (6 bases). TRBV23-1 is sorted into the ORF group, with uncertain function. The V and J ends lost 0 bases and 5 bases respectively, with 14 bases between them. The CDR3 runs to 17 residues. For the CDR3, the DNA is TGCGCCAGCAGTCAATCTTACAGGGACGTGGATAATTCACCCCTCCACTTT. The encoded protein is CASSQSYRDVDNSPLHF.

The V gene is TRBV3-1 (or the pseudogene TRBV3-2), the J gene TRBJ2-7; 10 bases agree with TRBD2. The CDR3 is 14 residues long. With V trimmed by 5 bases and J by 6 bases, 7 bases remained unmatched. The germline CDR1 and CDR2 sequences are LGHDT and YNNKEL (reference sequence). DNA of the CDR3: TGTGCCAGCAGCTCCTTGGGACTAGCGAGCGAGCAGTACTTC. As protein: CASSSLGLASEQYF.

The rearrangement uses TRBV4-1 and TRBJ2-5; D remains ambiguous. Trimming left V 0 bases short and J 4 bases short, with 12 bases between. CDR1 and CDR2 (germline): MGHRA, YSYEKL. There are 15 residues in the CDR3. CDR3 coding DNA: TGCGCCAGCAGCCAAGATTTGTCAACTGGAGAGACCCAGTACTTC. Residues: CASSQDLSTGETQYF.